What follows is one T cell receptor beta chain and its context. The antigen remains unidentified. This sample was taken from a study of CD8 T cells in ankylosing spondylitis. Study conclusions and caveats: Enrichment of disease-linked clones was reportedly significant in matched ankylosing spondylitis synovial fluid. For ankylosing spondylitis blood, a TCR beta motif of about eight highly homologous variants appeared characteristic. Peripheral blood held disease-linked clones only at relatively low frequency, and these were CD8+.

Making use of molecular barcodes, quantitative 5'-RACE generated TCR beta libraries. TCRdb ran MiXCR on the 5' RACE reads and lists one entry per CDR3 protein. In the table there are 330,000 or so distinct CDR3 sequences, 8% of which are singletons. This sequence was found in a male donor with ankylosing spondylitis. The material sequenced was blood, either unsorted or a sorted T cell fraction (not recorded which).

The CDR3: CASSYSIPGNEQFF. The CDR3 nucleotides read TGTGCCAGCAGTTACTCGATCCCCGGCAATGAGCAGTTCTTC. The rearrangement links TRBV6-5 to TRBJ2-1; D not resolved. The ends were cut back, 0 bases at V and 6 bases at J, with 9 bases in the middle. The germline CDR1 and CDR2 sequences are MNHEY and SVGAGI. The CDR3 extends over 14 amino acids.